The present entry profiles one TCR beta chain with its context. Antigen specificity is unknown. Treatment denoted: oral pan-JAK inhibitor, 5-10 mg twice daily. PBMCs served as the source from which CD4+ and CD8+ T cells were sorted. This entry belongs to a study of CD8+ T cells in alopecia areata. Trimming removed 5 bases at V and 3 bases at J, with 18 bases between. The germline gives CDR1 SGHTA, CDR2 FQGTGA. There are 16 residues in the CDR3. RNA was extracted and reverse transcribed into cDNA as the sequencing template. Only in-frame clones appear in the TCRdb table, and some are missing; sequencing was by immunoSEQ multiplex PCR. The sample shows 120,000 or so clones, roughly 55% of them seen only once. Notes on the study in general: Tofacitinib significantly decreased scalp clonality and expanded CD8+ clones among top 100. Especially in alopecia totalis/universalis, lesional scalp showed greater clonality than normal scalp did.

This specimen consisted of CD4+ T cells sorted from blood, obtained at week 4, from a patient treated with tofacitinib. V and J are TRBV7-3 and TRBJ2-3, with D possibly being TRBD1 or TRBD2 (5 bases each). This receptor was identified in a human donor with alopecia areata. CDR3 in DNA: TGTGCCAGCAGCGTGGCAGGGAGCCAGACTACAGATACGCAGTATTTT. Protein: CASSVAGSQTTDTQYF.